What follows are 31 T cell receptor beta chains derived from one specimen sequenced in a study of T cell responses to AZD1222 COVID-19 vaccine. Data came from immunoSEQ multiplex PCR; TCRdb stores just in-frame clones and leaves some out. The data contain tens of thousands of clones, roughly 91% of them seen just once; the ten biggest clones take up 20% to 25%. Sequencing was performed on peripheral blood, taken on day 0 of AZD1222 vaccination. These receptors all come from an adult in good health.

The chain combines TRBV6-5 with TRBJ1-4; possible D gene TRBD1, 5 bases. The CDR3 totals 14 residues. Germline CDR1 is MNHEY and CDR2 is SVGAGI. Trimming stripped 6 bases from V and 4 bases from J, with 12 bases between. CDR3 amino acids: CASSDGAVNEKLFF. The DNA for the CDR3 is TGTGCCAGCAGCGACGGGGCAGTTAATGAAAAACTGTTTTTT.

This clone was seen only once. The chain employs TRBV18 and TRBJ2-5; D possibly corresponds to TRBD1 (5 bases). The CDR3 length is 14 residues. The V end lost 2 bases, the J end lost 5 bases, and 12 bases lay between the germline ends. Germline CDR1 reads KGHSH; CDR2 reads LQKENI. CDR3 sequence reads: CASSPSARAETQYF. The CDR3, as DNA: TGTGCCAGCTCACCATCAGCCAGGGCCGAGACCCAGTACTTC.

The chain uses TRBV6-5 and TRBJ2-7, with 7 bases fitting TRBD1. From germline, CDR1 is MNHEY and CDR2 SVGAGI. V lost 5 bases and J lost 3; bases outside the gene matches: 7. The CDR3 spans 14 residues. The CDR3, as DNA: TGTGCCAGCAGTAAATCAGGGGGTGACTACGAGCAGTACTTC. It encodes CASSKSGGDYEQYF.

V gene TRBV6-5 combines with J gene TRBJ2-7; tentatively, D is TRBD1 (6 bases). Deletions cut 5 bases from V and 7 bases from J, with 18 bases between. Germline-derived CDR1 and CDR2 are MNHEY and SVGAGI. The length of the CDR3 is 14 residues. CDR3 amino acids: CASSRKQGYYEQYF. The DNA of the CDR3 is TGTGCCAGCAGTCGGAAACAGGGTTATTATGAGCAGTACTTC.

The V call is TRBV12-5, the J call TRBJ1-2, with a tentative D call TRBD1 (6 bases). The germline gives CDR1 LGHNT, CDR2 FRNRAP. This CDR3 spans 14 amino acids. Trimming took 2 bases from V and 4 from J, leaving 11 bases between them. CDR3 nucleotides: TGTGCTAGTGGTTTGTTCAGGGGATTCTATGGCTACACCTTC. Translation: CASGLFRGFYGYTF.

The J gene is TRBJ2-3, the V gene TRBV3-1 (or the pseudogene TRBV3-2), with unresolved D. V lost 4 bases, J lost 1 base, and 9 bases lay in between. CDR1 and CDR2 (germline): LGHDT, YNNKEL (reference sequence). The CDR3 is 14 residues long. For the CDR3, the DNA is TGTGCCAGCAGCCGTGAGCGCCGCACAGATACGCAGTATTTT. It is translated as CASSRERRTDTQYF.

V and J are TRBV5-4 and TRBJ2-7, with 13 positions matching TRBD2. The trim removed 3 bases at V and 9 bases at J, leaving 6 bases unmatched. CDR1 and CDR2 (germline): SGHNT, YYREEE (reference sequence). CDR3 length equals 14 residues. The CDR3 loop is CASSWGTSGNVQYF. CDR3 coding DNA: TGTGCCAGCAGCTGGGGGACTAGCGGGAATGTGCAGTACTTC.

CDR3 sequence (DNA): TGCGCCAGCAGCTTGTGGACAGGGGTAGGCTACACCTTC. This gives the protein CASSLWTGVGYTF. V usage is TRBV5-1 and J usage is TRBJ1-2; 9 positions agree with TRBD1. The CDR3 extends over 13 amino acids. Germline values: CDR1 SGHRS, CDR2 YFSETQ. Losses at the gene ends were 1 base for V and 8 bases for J; bases not matched to a gene: 3. The full variable domain, with the rest looked up from reference TRBV5-1 and TRBJ1-2, is KAGVTQTPRYLIKTRGQQVTLSCSPISGHRSVSWYQQTPGQGLQFLFEYFSETQRNKGNFPGRFSGRQFSNSRSEMNVSTLELGDSALYLCASSLWTGVGYTFGSGTRLTVV.

CDR3 protein: CASSESSNYGYTF. CDR3 nucleotide sequence: TGTGCCAGCAGTGAATCGAGTAACTATGGCTACACCTTC. The rearrangement joins TRBV6-1 to TRBJ1-2; no firm D call. The germline V gene has CDR1 MNHNS and CDR2 SASEGT. This CDR3 comprises 13 residues. The V gene lost 2 bases and the J gene lost 1 base, with 5 bases spanning the gap.

V gene TRBV11-2 combines with J gene TRBJ2-1, with 10 bases fitting TRBD2. Germline CDR1 is SGHAT and CDR2 is FQNNGV. This CDR3 is built from 15 residues. Trimming at V came to 1 base and at J to 5 bases, leaving 2 bases not matched to a gene. CDR3 region: CASSLVSGGNNEQFF. CDR3 coding DNA: TGTGCCAGCAGCTTAGTTAGCGGGGGGAACAATGAGCAGTTCTTC.

This clone was observed a single time. The chain is built from TRBV3-1 (or the pseudogene TRBV3-2) and TRBJ1-3; D ambiguous. V was cut by 4 bases and J by 4 bases, with 5 bases left in between. The CDR3 is 12 amino acids. Germline V CDR1 and CDR2: LGHDT, YNNKEL (reference sequence). Here the CDR3 reads CASSPEGNTIYF. As DNA, the CDR3 is TGTGCCAGCAGCCCCGAGGGAAACACCATATATTTT.

CDR3 bases: TGTGCCAGCAGCCAAGAGGACCCAGAGAACTCTGGGGCCAACGTCCTGACTTTC. This sequence encodes CASSQEDPENSGANVLTF. The V gene is TRBV3-1 (or the pseudogene TRBV3-2), the J gene TRBJ2-6; D not resolved. V dropped 0 bases and J dropped 0 bases, with 12 bases sitting between them. This CDR3 spans 18 amino acids. In germline, CDR1 is LGHDT, CDR2 YNNKEL (reference sequence).

The chain couples TRBV3-1 (or the pseudogene TRBV3-2) to TRBJ1-1, with D uncertain. The V end was cut by 2 bases, the J end by 3 bases, with 10 bases between. Germline V gene data show CDR1 as LGHDT and CDR2 as YNNKEL (reference sequence). The CDR3 is made up of 14 amino acids. The CDR3 region has the DNA TGTGCCAGCAGCCAACGAGACATCCACACTGAAGCTTTCTTT. Protein sequence: CASSQRDIHTEAFF.

This chain joins TRBV29-1 and TRBJ2-3, with D maybe TRBD2 (6 bases). CDR1 SQVTM and CDR2 ANQGSEA come from the germline V gene. The CDR3 spans 15 residues. Trimming shortened V by 4 bases and J by 2 bases, and 16 bases separated the two germline ends. For the CDR3, the DNA is TGCAGCGTTGCTCACGGTCGGGGGAACACAGATACGCAGTATTTT. Its protein product is CSVAHGRGNTDTQYF.

The chain recombines TRBV4-3 with TRBJ1-1; no definite D call. The CDR3 loop spans 17 amino acids. V was cut by 4 bases and J by 2 bases, with 20 bases left in between. The germline V gene has CDR1 LGHNA and CDR2 YSLEER. CDR3 sequence: CASSRTLGREPNTEAFF. CDR3 nucleotides: TGCGCCAGCAGCCGAACACTAGGCCGGGAACCCAACACTGAAGCTTTCTTT.

This chain uses TRBV9 with TRBJ1-6; D gene uncertain. This CDR3 has 17 amino acids. CDR1 is SGDLS, CDR2 YYNGEE, per germline. V was cut by 3 bases and J by 8 bases, with 21 bases left in between. The CDR3 sequence is CASSARRVDQRDSPLHF. In nucleotides, the CDR3 is TGTGCCAGCAGCGCCCGGCGGGTGGACCAGAGGGATTCACCCCTCCACTTT.

The rearrangement links TRBV11-3 to TRBJ1-3, with D perhaps TRBD1 (5 bases). The CDR3 length is 13 residues. Trimming took off 4 bases at V and 4 bases at J, with 8 bases between the two ends. Germline loops: CDR1 SGHNT, CDR2 YENEEA. The CDR3 DNA is TGTGCCAGCAGCTCCGGGACGGGAAACACCATATATTTT. This sequence encodes CASSSGTGNTIYF.

The chain uses TRBV7-8 and TRBJ2-7; TRBD1 matches 9 bases. The ends lost 6 bases at V and 6 bases at J; junction bases unmatched: 12. The CDR3 is made up of 15 amino acids. The germline gives CDR1 SGHVS, CDR2 FQNEAQ. The CDR3 DNA reads as TGTGCCAGCAGAGTTAGACAGGGGGAAACCTCCGAGCAGTACTTC. The encoded protein is CASRVRQGETSEQYF.

CDR3: CASSLNSNTEAFF. The CDR3 DNA reads TGTGCCAGCAGTTTAAACAGTAACACTGAAGCTTTCTTT. The chain recombines TRBV28 with TRBJ1-1; no reliable D call. The CDR3 has 13 residues. The V gene lost 2 bases and the J gene lost 2 bases, with 6 bases spanning the gap. Germline V gene data show CDR1 as MDHEN and CDR2 as SYDVKM.

This rearrangement joins TRBV3-1 (or the pseudogene TRBV3-2) to TRBJ1-2, with TRBD1 identical over 8 bases. The CDR3 runs to 13 residues. V gave up 5 bases and J gave up 2 bases; unmatched junction bases: 1. CDR1 and CDR2 from the germline V gene are LGHDT and YNNKEL (reference sequence). CDR3 loop: CASSGDRNYGYTF. Written as DNA, the CDR3 is TGTGCCAGCAGCGGGGACAGGAACTATGGCTACACCTTC.

The V call is TRBV3-1 (or the pseudogene TRBV3-2), the J call TRBJ1-3; D gene uncertain. Trimming shortened V by 3 bases and J by 4 bases, and 16 bases separated the two germline ends. The CDR3 length is 16 residues. Germline CDR1 and CDR2: LGHDT and YNNKEL (reference sequence). The CDR3 nucleotides read TGTGCCAGCAGCCATGGCTCTCTAGTGCGGGGAAACACCATATATTTT. It translates to CASSHGSLVRGNTIYF.

The chain couples TRBV6-5 to TRBJ2-2; 9 nucleotides agree with TRBD1. The germline V gene encodes CDR1 MNHEY and CDR2 SVGAGI. The V segment lost 2 bases and the J segment 4 bases; nucleotides outside the gene matches: 5. This CDR3 comprises 16 residues. The CDR3 spells CASSYTGGAGTGELFF. The CDR3 bases are TGTGCCAGCAGTTACACAGGGGGCGCGGGCACCGGGGAGCTGTTTTTT.

This rearrangement joins TRBV5-1 to TRBJ1-4, with TRBD1 matching 8 bases. J lost 3 bases, V lost 0 bases, and 7 bases had no gene match. The CDR3 extends over 17 amino acids. Germline V gene lookup returns CDR1 SGHRS and CDR2 YFSETQ. The CDR3 loop is CASSLGQGARANEKLFF. CDR3 bases: TGCGCCAGCAGCTTGGGGCAGGGGGCGAGGGCTAATGAAAAACTGTTTTTT.

The chain is built from TRBV3-1 (or the pseudogene TRBV3-2) and TRBJ2-1; no clear D gene. CDR1 is LGHDT and CDR2 is YNNKEL in the germline V gene (reference sequence). The ends were cut back, 7 bases at V and 6 bases at J, with 16 bases in the middle. CDR3 length: 14 residues. As DNA, the CDR3 is TGTGCCAGCACCAGGACCGAGGCGGCCAATGAGCAGTTCTTC. Translation: CASTRTEAANEQFF.

The rearrangement joins TRBV6-6 to TRBJ1-1, with a weak D call TRBD1 (5 bases). This CDR3 is 16 amino acids long. In germline, CDR1 is MNHNY, CDR2 SVGAGI (reference sequence). The germline V and J ends were trimmed by 0 bases and 4 bases, with 15 bases remaining between them. CDR3 nucleotide sequence: TGTGCCAGCAGTTACTCGAGTCAGGGCCCGGGCACTGAAGCTTTCTTT. It codes for CASSYSSQGPGTEAFF.

This chain links TRBV6-2 or TRBV6-3 with TRBJ1-5, with unresolved D. V was pared by 4 bases and J by 2 bases, with 3 bases between. Germline assignment: CDR1 MNHEY and CDR2 SVGEGT. The CDR3 is 12 amino acids. DNA of the CDR3: TGTGCCAGCAGTTTTCGCAATCAGCCCCAGCATTTT. Protein product: CASSFRNQPQHF.

V and J are TRBV11-2 and TRBJ2-7; 9 bases agree with TRBD1. The V gene end was trimmed by 0 bases and the J gene end by 3 bases; junction bases not matched to a gene: 18. The CDR3 runs to 20 residues. Germline V gene sequence: CDR1 SGHAT, CDR2 FQNNGV. For the CDR3, the DNA is TGTGCCAGCAGCTTAGAGCGGGGACAGGGAAGCTTATCCCTAAACTACGAGCAGTACTTC. Translation gives CASSLERGQGSLSLNYEQYF. The full variable domain, with the rest looked up from reference TRBV11-2 and TRBJ2-7, is EAGVAQSPRYKIIEKRQSVAFWCNPISGHATLYWYQQILGQGPKLLIQFQNNGVVDDSQLPKDRFSAERLKGVDSTLKIQPAKLEDSAVYLCASSLERGQGSLSLNYEQYFGPGTRLTVT.

V is TRBV7-2 and J is TRBJ1-5, with 8 nucleotides matching TRBD1. The V gene's germline CDR1 is SGHTA and CDR2 FQGNSA. The junction had 5 bases not matched to a gene; V was cut back by 2 bases and J by 5 bases. The CDR3 sequence is 15 residues long. CDR3 loop: CASSLNGQGYQPQHF. CDR3 coding DNA: TGTGCCAGCAGCTTAAACGGACAGGGTTATCAGCCCCAGCATTTT.

This chain joins TRBV5-4 and TRBJ1-2; no clear D gene. The length of the CDR3 is 15 residues. V was shortened by 4 bases and J by 4 bases, with 17 bases between the two germline ends. Germline assignment: CDR1 SGHNT and CDR2 YYREEE (reference sequence). The CDR3 protein is CASSAKERDAYGYTF. The CDR3 DNA is TGTGCCAGCAGCGCGAAAGAGAGGGATGCCTATGGCTACACCTTC.

This chain uses TRBV6-2 or TRBV6-3 with TRBJ2-7, with 10 bases that match TRBD2. The CDR3 sequence is 12 residues long. Looked up from germline, CDR1 is MNHEY and CDR2 is SVGEGT. Trimming at V came to 4 bases and at J to 13 bases, leaving 7 bases not matched to a gene. CDR3 loop: CASSFGSGGSYF. The CDR3 DNA reads as TGTGCCAGCAGTTTCGGTAGCGGGGGGAGCTACTTC.

The chain has TRBV14 and TRBJ1-4; 9 bases agree with TRBD1. This CDR3 has 15 amino acids. V lost 3 bases, J lost 6 bases, and 5 bases stayed unmatched. Germline assignment: CDR1 SGHDN and CDR2 FVKESK. CDR3 protein: CASSHYRGQDEKLFF. The CDR3 DNA reads as TGTGCCAGCAGCCATTACAGGGGGCAGGATGAAAAACTGTTTTTT.